This T cell receptor beta chain stems from a study of blood T cell repertoires in COVID-19. Study information: Material from acute and convalescent COVID-19 was sourced from the United States, Italy and Spain. From T cells, B-cell-depleted T cells, or PBMCs came the material, which was cDNA or gDNA.

The CDR3 is 14 residues long. V dropped 0 bases and J dropped 0 bases, with 4 bases sitting between them. Germline CDR1 reads LGHNA; CDR2 reads YSLEER. Per the original data handling: Amplification with reference gene primers provided the estimates of nucleated cell counts. Only in-frame clones appear in the TCRdb table, and some are missing; sequencing was by immunoSEQ multiplex PCR. V and J calls and clone size come straight from that table; D and trimming were deduced from the DNA. The sample contains tens of thousands of clones, roughly nine tenths of which appear only once. The sequencing sample was made of peripheral blood. This sequence was found in a human donor with active COVID-19. The donor label of this sample is uncertain. The V gene is TRBV4-3, the J gene TRBJ2-3; D remains ambiguous. The CDR3 protein is CASSQDKSTDTQYF. The CDR3 DNA reads as TGCGCCAGCAGCCAAGACAAAAGCACAGATACGCAGTATTTT.